These 32 T cell receptor beta chains came from one sample sequenced in a study of shared clonotypes between healthy human individuals. Data came from immunoSEQ multiplex PCR; TCRdb stores just in-frame clones and leaves some out. The sample consists of some 2,400,000 clones, approximately 95% of them appearing once. The material sequenced was naive CD4+ T cells sorted from blood. Sample subset: CD45RA+ positively selected. The source is a man aged 18-30 years in good health.

The gene calls are TRBV7-9 and TRBJ2-7; 12 nucleotides agree with TRBD1. Trimming cost V 8 bases and J 4 bases; bases outside gene matches: 3. Looked up from germline, CDR1 is SEHNR and CDR2 is FQNEAQ (reference sequence). The CDR3 runs to 13 residues. The CDR3 is CASVGQGAYEQYF. CDR3 sequence (DNA): TGTGCCAGCGTGGGACAGGGGGCTTACGAGCAGTACTTC. Full variable domain (missing parts from reference TRBV7-9 and TRBJ2-7): DTGVSQNPRHKITKRGQNVTFRCDPISEHNRLYWYRQTLGQGPEFLTYFQNEAQLEKSRLLSDRFSAERPKGSFSTLEIQRTEQGDSAMYLCASVGQGAYEQYFGPGTRLTVT.

This clone came up once. The chain carries TRBV7-2 and TRBJ2-3; possible D gene TRBD1, 6 bases. Germline V gives CDR1 SGHTA, CDR2 FQGNSA. This CDR3 contains 16 residues. Trimming removed 2 bases at V and 6 bases at J, with 18 bases between. CDR3 protein: CASSLLPRGQRDTQYF. Written as DNA, the CDR3 is TGTGCCAGCAGCTTACTACCCAGGGGCCAAAGGGATACGCAGTATTTT.

The chain uses TRBV30 and TRBJ1-2; D not resolved. V lost 3 bases and J lost 4, with 9 bases in between. The CDR3 extends over 12 amino acids. Germline V lookup: CDR1 GTSNPN, CDR2 SVGIG (reference sequence). CDR3: CAWSASTYGYTF. CDR3 sequence (DNA): TGTGCCTGGAGCGCGAGTACCTATGGCTACACCTTC.

This clone was observed once. The chain uses TRBV30 and TRBJ2-1; no reliable D call. The CDR3 runs to 18 residues. Trimming left V 6 bases short and J 0 bases short, with 24 bases between. Germline CDR1 is GTSNPN and CDR2 is SVGIG (reference sequence). Here the CDR3 DNA reads TGTGCCTGCTACACGCATTTCGGGCCCGAAATCTCCTACAATGAGCAGTTCTTC. Protein sequence: CACYTHFGPEISYNEQFF.

This chain uses TRBV30 with TRBJ1-1; D is possibly TRBD1 (5 bases). The CDR3 consists of 15 residues. CDR1 GTSNPN and CDR2 SVGIG come from the germline V gene (reference sequence). Trimming shortened V by 0 bases and J by 4 bases, and 15 bases separated the two germline ends. CDR3 protein: CAWSVFKGLGTEAFF. The CDR3 DNA reads as TGTGCCTGGAGTGTATTCAAGGGGCTGGGCACTGAAGCTTTCTTT. Complete variable domain (other parts from reference TRBV30 and TRBJ1-1): SQTIHQWPATLVQPVGSPLSLECTVEGTSNPNLYWYRQAAGRGLQLLFYSVGIGQISSEVPQNLSASRPQDRQFILSSKKLLLSDSGFYLCAWSVFKGLGTEAFFGQGTRLTVV.

With respect to this clone: Within the sample, other DNA sequences also encode this same CDR3. This chain connects TRBV5-4 to TRBJ2-3; TRBD2 matches 7 bases. This CDR3 comprises 14 residues. Germline CDR1 SGHNT, CDR2 YYREEE (reference sequence). The V segment lost 0 bases and the J segment 3 bases; nucleotides outside the gene matches: 1. The CDR3 spells CASSLAGGTDTQYF. For the CDR3, the DNA is TGTGCCAGCAGCTTGGCGGGGGGAACAGATACGCAGTATTTT.

The rearrangement links TRBV10-1 to TRBJ2-7, with D possibly matching TRBD1 (5 bases). The CDR3 extends over 13 amino acids. V was pared by 5 bases and J by 5 bases, with 13 bases between. Germline V lookup: CDR1 WNHNN, CDR2 SYGVQD (reference sequence). The CDR3 coding sequence is TGCGCCAGCAGTCGCAACGCAGGGAACGAGCAGTACTTC. Its translation is CASSRNAGNEQYF.

The chain is built from TRBV5-1 and TRBJ2-1, with D perhaps assigned TRBD1 or TRBD2 (5 bases each). The CDR3 has 15 amino acids. Between the trimmed V and J ends, which lost 0 bases and 5 bases, there was a span of 12 bases. Germline CDR1 reads SGHRS; CDR2 reads YFSETQ. The CDR3 DNA sequence: TGCGCCAGCAGCTTGGGCAACCGGGGCAACAATGAGCAGTTCTTC. Translation: CASSLGNRGNNEQFF.

Comment on this clone: This CDR3 is also generated by other DNA sequences in the sample. This CDR3 reads CASSPSSATNEKLFF. The DNA of the CDR3 is TGTGCCAGCAGCCCTTCGAGTGCAACTAATGAAAAACTGTTTTTT. This chain links TRBV7-2 with TRBJ1-4; D unresolved. This CDR3 has 15 amino acids. Germline loops: CDR1 SGHTA, CDR2 FQGNSA. V lost 5 bases to trimming and J lost 0 bases, with 10 bases between them.

V gene TRBV27 combines with J gene TRBJ2-3; TRBD2 might be the D (6 bases). Germline CDR1 MNHEY, CDR2 SMNVEV (reference sequence). The CDR3 spans 16 residues. V was pared by 3 bases and J by 6 bases, with 19 bases between. The CDR3 region is CASSFGASGLIDTQYF. CDR3 DNA: TGTGCCAGCAGTTTTGGGGCCAGCGGGCTGATTGATACGCAGTATTTT.

The CDR3 DNA reads as TGCGCCAGCAGCCAAGATGCGGGGTCAACTAATGAAAAACTGTTTTTT. This encodes CASSQDAGSTNEKLFF. The chain links TRBV4-1 to TRBJ1-4, with D hard to call. CDR1 and CDR2 (germline): MGHRA, YSYEKL. The CDR3 is made up of 16 amino acids. Trimming took off 0 bases at V and 0 bases at J, with 8 bases between the two ends.

This clone was observed once. The chain joins TRBV6-5 to TRBJ1-1, with 8 positions matching TRBD1. The germline gives CDR1 MNHEY, CDR2 SVGAGI. After removal of 6 bases from V and 4 bases from J, the junction contained 1 base not matched to a gene. CDR3 length: 12 amino acids. For the CDR3, the DNA is TGTGCCAGCAGACAGGGGGTCACTGAAGCTTTCTTT. This encodes CASRQGVTEAFF.

The V call is TRBV9, the J call TRBJ1-3; D not resolved. The CDR3 is 15 residues long. Germline values: CDR1 SGDLS, CDR2 YYNGEE. Trimming removed 0 bases from V and 0 bases from J, with 7 bases in between. CDR3 bases: TGTGCCAGCAGCGTAGGGGCGTTCTCTGGAAACACCATATATTTT. Its translation: CASSVGAFSGNTIYF.

The V gene is TRBV2, the J gene TRBJ1-5; 8 bases align to TRBD1. This CDR3 has 16 amino acids. CDR1 is SNHLY, CDR2 FYNNEI, per germline. Trimming cost V 6 bases and J 4 bases; bases outside gene matches: 11. CDR3 protein: CASSDRTGIGNQPQHF. CDR3 DNA sequence: TGTGCCAGCAGCGACCGGACAGGGATCGGGAATCAGCCCCAGCATTTT.

The chain links TRBV5-6 to TRBJ2-3, with TRBD2 identical over 8 bases. Unmatched junction bases numbered 4, after V lost 0 bases and J lost 1 base. The germline CDR1 and CDR2 sequences are SGHDT and YYEEEE. The CDR3 runs to 16 residues. This CDR3 is CASSLEFGGGTDTQYF. The DNA for the CDR3 is TGTGCCAGCAGCTTGGAATTCGGGGGGGGCACAGATACGCAGTATTTT.

This chain connects TRBV4-1 to TRBJ2-3; 16 nucleotides align to TRBD2. CDR1 MGHRA and CDR2 YSYEKL come from the germline V gene. V shed 1 base, J shed 5 bases, and the junction held 12 bases outside the gene matches. The CDR3 contains 20 residues. The DNA of the CDR3 is TGCGCCAGCAGCCAAGGAAATGGCCGCGGGACTAGCGGGGGGGGAGATACGCAGTATTTT. Translating gives CASSQGNGRGTSGGGDTQYF.

The chain combines TRBV11-3 with TRBJ2-1; 9 positions match TRBD2. V was pared by 5 bases and J by 4 bases, with 6 bases of the junction left unmatched. Germline V CDR1 and CDR2: SGHNT, YENEEA. The CDR3 contains 15 residues. CDR3 sequence: CASSALAGPYNEQFF. The DNA of the CDR3 is TGTGCCAGCAGCGCGCTAGCGGGACCTTACAATGAGCAGTTCTTC.

CDR3 region: CASSWTSGEGTDTQYF. CDR3 DNA: TGTGCCAGCAGCTGGACTAGCGGGGAGGGCACAGATACGCAGTATTTT. The chain couples TRBV9 to TRBJ2-3, with 12 bases identical to TRBD2. The germline gives CDR1 SGDLS, CDR2 YYNGEE. The length of the CDR3 is 16 residues. V gave up 4 bases and J gave up 1 base; unmatched junction bases: 4.

The V gene is TRBV6-5, the J gene TRBJ1-6; D not certain. The germline V gene has CDR1 MNHEY and CDR2 SVGAGI. The CDR3 totals 14 residues. V shed 9 bases and J shed 8 bases, with 17 bases lying between them. In DNA, the CDR3 is TGTGCCAGTTTTGAGGGAGGGTGGGATTCACCCCTCCACTTT. Translated: CASFEGGWDSPLHF.

The chain couples TRBV6-5 to TRBJ2-1; 15 nucleotides agree with TRBD2. Trimming removed 4 bases from V and 9 bases from J; junction bases left unmatched: 7. This CDR3 has 16 amino acids. Germline CDR1 reads MNHEY; CDR2 reads SVGAGI. Here the CDR3 reads CASSWTSGGAGGEQFF. As DNA, the CDR3 is TGTGCCAGCAGTTGGACTAGCGGGGGGGCCGGCGGTGAGCAGTTCTTC.

V and J are TRBV9 and TRBJ1-2, with 8 nucleotides matching TRBD1. V lost 0 bases and J lost 7; bases outside the gene matches: 8. Germline V gene lookup returns CDR1 SGDLS and CDR2 YYNGEE. There are 15 residues in the CDR3. The CDR3 nucleotides are TGTGCCAGCAGCGTAGAGGCAGGGGGCGCATTTGGCTACACCTTC. Translating gives CASSVEAGGAFGYTF.

J is TRBJ2-7 and V is TRBV21-1. TRBV21-1 is described as a pseudogene. The CDR3 is 14 residues long. In DNA, the CDR3 is TGTGCCAGCAGCCGAAGGAGGGGGGCCGACGAGCAGTACTTC. This translates into CASSRRRGADEQYF.

The V call is TRBV5-4, the J call TRBJ1-1; D not resolved. V gave up 0 bases and J gave up 2 bases, with 8 bases separating them. Germline V CDR1 and CDR2: SGHNT, YYREEE (reference sequence). The CDR3 spans 14 residues. The CDR3 loop reads CASSLGQINTEAFF. CDR3 coding DNA: TGTGCCAGCAGCTTGGGGCAGATTAACACTGAAGCTTTCTTT.

The chain recombines TRBV5-6 with TRBJ2-6; D unclear. From germline, CDR1 is SGHDT and CDR2 YYEEEE. The CDR3 consists of 14 residues. V was shortened by 4 bases and J by 0 bases, with 5 bases between the two germline ends. The DNA of the CDR3 is TGTGCCAGCAGCCCGGCCTCTGGGGCCAACGTCCTGACTTTC. Translated, it gives CASSPASGANVLTF.

The CDR3: CASSPPNEGNTEAFF. CDR3 sequence (DNA): TGTGCCAGCAGTCCCCCAAACGAGGGGAACACTGAAGCTTTCTTT. This chain uses TRBV6-5 with TRBJ1-1; no definite D call. V was pared by 5 bases and J by 1 base, with 14 bases between. This CDR3 is 15 amino acids long. From germline, CDR1 is MNHEY and CDR2 SVGAGI.

This chain uses TRBV6-5 with TRBJ1-5; the match to TRBD1 covers 8 bases. This CDR3 spans 15 amino acids. CDR1 and CDR2 (germline): MNHEY, SVGAGI. V dropped 0 bases and J dropped 7; count of bases not matched to a gene: 5. This chain's CDR3 is CASSYSRQGPQPQHF. CDR3 bases: TGTGCCAGCAGTTACTCCCGACAGGGGCCCCAGCCCCAGCATTTT.

The J gene is TRBJ1-2, the V gene TRBV25-1, with 10 bases lining up with TRBD1. CDR3 length: 15 amino acids. The trim removed 4 bases at V and 6 bases at J, leaving 8 bases unmatched. Germline V gene data show CDR1 as MGHDK and CDR2 as SYGVNS. The CDR3 loop reads CASSASGTGVDGYTF. For the CDR3, the DNA is TGTGCCAGCAGTGCGTCCGGGACAGGGGTGGATGGCTACACCTTC.

CDR3 loop: CASSPGLVADTQYF. As DNA, the CDR3 is TGCGCCAGCAGCCCGGGACTAGTCGCAGATACGCAGTATTTT. This chain links TRBV5-1 with TRBJ2-3; 8 bases match TRBD2. CDR3 length: 14 amino acids. Germline V gene lookup returns CDR1 SGHRS and CDR2 YFSETQ. V lost 4 bases to trimming and J lost 4 bases; unmatched junction nucleotides: 5.

Comments on this clone: At one of its ends the junction is not consistent with the germline gene, which may arise from a read error. The sample contains more than one DNA sequence encoding this CDR3. The chain joins TRBV14 to TRBJ1-1, with D possibly being TRBD1 (6 bases). CDR3 length: 14 residues. Germline V lookup: CDR1 SGHDN, CDR2 FVKESK. DNA for the CDR3: TGTGCCAGCAGCCAAATGATGGGGGCCACTGAAGCCTTCTTT. Protein sequence: CASSQMMGATEAFF.

The V and J genes are TRBV28 and TRBJ2-5, with D uncertain. CDR3 length equals 14 residues. The V and J ends lost 4 bases and 5 bases respectively, with 14 bases between them. Germline V gene data show CDR1 as MDHEN and CDR2 as SYDVKM. CDR3: CASSSGPARETQYF. CDR3 bases: TGTGCCAGCAGTTCTGGACCAGCAAGGGAGACCCAGTACTTC.

This chain uses TRBV10-3 with TRBJ2-3, with a weak D call TRBD1 (6 bases). CDR3 length: 14 amino acids. V lost 11 bases, J lost 0 bases, and 15 bases lay in between. Germline CDR1 and CDR2: ENHRY and SYGVKD. CDR3 coding DNA: TGTGCCGTCGGGACACCCCCTAGCACAGATACGCAGTATTTT. It translates to CAVGTPPSTDTQYF.

The rearrangement uses TRBV2 and TRBJ2-3, with TRBD2 identical over 11 bases. J was trimmed by 2 bases and V by 4 bases; bases with no gene match: 17. In germline, CDR1 is SNHLY, CDR2 FYNNEI. CDR3 size: 20 residues. The CDR3 bases are TGTGCCAGCAGTGGGGGAGGGCCCCCACCGGGACTAGCGGTCACAGATACGCAGTATTTT. This gives the protein CASSGGGPPPGLAVTDTQYF.